This T cell receptor beta chain emerged from a study of spatial heterogeneity in lung cancer. The CDR3 has 12 residues. The germline gives CDR1 SGHVS, CDR2 FQNEAQ. V lost 1 base to trimming and J lost 4 bases, with 4 bases between them. Time point noted: sample taken at primary tumor resection. Sequencing of whole RNA from tumor, nontumor lung or frozen PBMC involved no sorting. The roughly 68 donors had untreated early-stage non-small cell lung cancer. This clonotype has only a few counts. Its target is unknown. Regarding the study as a whole: Whereas they appeared in blood less at follow-up, ubiquitous expanded tumor TCRs appeared there more at resection.

On each TCR cDNA molecule, a unique molecular identifier was present. From the 5' RACE reads, TCRdb called clonotypes with MiXCR, one entry per CDR3 protein. The sample holds tens of thousands of distinct CDR3 sequences; about 9.4% are singletons and the top ten take less than 9%. This chain links TRBV7-8 with TRBJ1-2; D not certain. The clonotype comes from a male donor with early-stage non-small cell lung cancer. The sequencing here drew on PBMCs, taken at surgery. In nucleotides, the CDR3 is TGTGCCAGCAGCTTAGACGGCTATGGCTACACCTTC. This gives the protein CASSLDGYGYTF.